This entry lists 12 T cell receptor beta chains sequenced from one sample in a study of shared clonotypes between healthy human individuals. Sequenced by immunoSEQ multiplex PCR; TCRdb stores in-frame clones only, minus some. This table holds millions of clones, approximately 93% found once. Material: naive CD4+ T cells from PBMCs. As for subset: CD45RA+ positively selected. These receptors originate from a man between 18 and 35 years old in good health. Some clones in this sample may be carry-over from other donors' samples.

The chain combines TRBV27 with TRBJ2-7, with TRBD2 matching 13 bases. The germline gives CDR1 MNHEY, CDR2 SMNVEV (reference sequence). This CDR3 is 17 amino acids long. The junction had 10 bases not matched to a gene; V was cut back by 5 bases and J by 3 bases. The CDR3 nucleotides read TGTGCCAGCAGTCCCGGACTAGCGGGAGTCGGGAGCTACGAGCAGTACTTC. Translated: CASSPGLAGVGSYEQYF.

This sequence joins TRBV7-9 and TRBJ1-1; 9 bases line up with TRBD1. The CDR3 runs 15 residues. Germline-derived CDR1 and CDR2 are SEHNR and FQNEAQ (reference sequence). The V and J ends lost 5 bases and 0 bases, in that order; junction bases with no gene match: 4. CDR3 region: CASSRQGDMNTEAFF. The CDR3 DNA sequence: TGTGCCAGCAGCAGACAGGGGGACATGAACACTGAAGCTTTCTTT.

The CDR3 DNA is TGTGCCAGCAGCACCCGGACAGGGGCCACCATATATTTT. Protein product: CASSTRTGATIYF. This chain connects TRBV11-3 to TRBJ1-3; 9 bases fit TRBD1. Germline values: CDR1 SGHNT, CDR2 YENEEA. This CDR3 spans 13 amino acids. The trim removed 5 bases at V and 9 bases at J, leaving 5 bases unmatched.

Here the CDR3 DNA reads TGTGCCAGCAGTTTGTTCTGGGAGCAGTACTTC. This encodes CASSLFWEQYF. This chain connects TRBV28 to TRBJ2-7; D call uncertain. V was pared by 3 bases and J by 7 bases, with 7 bases between. The germline CDR1 and CDR2 sequences are MDHEN and SYDVKM. CDR3 length equals 11 residues. The entire variable domain, with the rest obtained from reference TRBV28 and TRBJ2-7, is as follows: DVKVTQSSRYLVKRTGEKVFLECVQDMDHENMFWYRQDPGLGLRLIYFSYDVKMKEKGDIPEGYSVSREKKERFSLILESASTNQTSMYLCASSLFWEQYFGPGTRLTVT.

The chain employs TRBV19 and TRBJ2-7; tentative D call: TRBD1 (6 bases). V was trimmed by 6 bases and J by 6 bases, leaving 12 bases between them. The CDR3 covers 12 residues. In germline, CDR1 is LNHDA, CDR2 SQIVND (reference sequence). CDR3 sequence: CASSQTGGEQYF. The DNA of the CDR3 is TGTGCCAGTAGCCAGACAGGAGGCGAGCAGTACTTC.

The gene calls are TRBV9 and TRBJ1-1; a weak D match, TRBD1 (5 bases). The CDR3 covers 15 residues. Deletions cut 0 bases from V and 4 bases from J, with 13 bases between. Germline V gene sequence: CDR1 SGDLS, CDR2 YYNGEE. CDR3 sequence (DNA): TGTGCCAGCAGCGTAGAGGGGTCACTAGGCACTGAAGCTTTCTTT. This gives the protein CASSVEGSLGTEAFF.

The rearrangement links TRBV27 to TRBJ1-1; 9 bases are a match to TRBD1. Germline V gene data show CDR1 as MNHEY and CDR2 as SMNVEV (reference sequence). This CDR3 is built from 17 residues. Trimming cost V 5 bases and J 4 bases; bases outside gene matches: 14. Here the CDR3 reads CASSPLIGQGKGTEAFF. CDR3 DNA: TGTGCCAGCAGTCCACTAATTGGACAGGGGAAAGGCACTGAAGCTTTCTTT.

The rearrangement uses TRBV5-4 and TRBJ2-7; 8 bases map to TRBD2. This CDR3 is 15 amino acids long. Germline CDR1 is SGHNT and CDR2 is YYREEE (reference sequence). After removal of 4 bases from V and 4 bases from J, the junction contained 10 bases not matched to a gene. The CDR3 DNA reads as TGTGCCAGCAGCCGCGGGGGGCCTTCCCTATACGAGCAGTACTTC. Amino acid sequence: CASSRGGPSLYEQYF. The full variable domain, with the rest looked up from reference TRBV5-4 and TRBJ2-7, is ETGVTQSPTHLIKTRGQQVTLRCSSQSGHNTVSWYQQALGQGPQFIFQYYREEENGRGNFPPRFSGLQFPNYSSELNVNALELDDSALYLCASSRGGPSLYEQYFGPGTRLTVT.

The rearrangement uses TRBV28 and TRBJ2-7; possibly TRBD1 or TRBD2 for D (5 bases each). Germline V lookup: CDR1 MDHEN, CDR2 SYDVKM. Trimming cost V 10 bases and J 0 bases, with 13 bases left between them. The CDR3 extends over 13 amino acids. The CDR3 reads CATRDGLSYEQYF. The CDR3 DNA reads as TGTGCCACCCGGGACGGACTCTCCTACGAGCAGTACTTC.

This clone was found once. This sequence joins TRBV14 and TRBJ1-4, with D unresolved. Per germline, CDR1 SGHDN and CDR2 FVKESK. This CDR3 spans 15 amino acids. The germline V and J ends were trimmed by 5 bases and 8 bases, with 18 bases remaining between them. The chain's CDR3 is CASSAQWALSEKLFF. CDR3 coding DNA: TGTGCCAGCAGCGCCCAGTGGGCCCTTTCGGAAAAACTGTTTTTT.

This clone was recorded only once. V and J are TRBV5-1 and TRBJ2-3, with 12 bases lining up with TRBD2. Looked up from germline, CDR1 is SGHRS and CDR2 is YFSETQ. The length of the CDR3 is 16 residues. V trimming: 4 bases; J trimming: 3 bases; junction bases outside the gene matches: 6. This CDR3 is CASSPLAGGPTDTQYF. CDR3 sequence (DNA): TGCGCCAGCAGCCCCCTAGCGGGAGGGCCGACAGATACGCAGTATTTT.

The rearrangement links TRBV7-9 to TRBJ2-3; TRBD2 agrees at 14 bases. The CDR3 covers 16 residues. Germline values: CDR1 SEHNR, CDR2 FQNEAQ (reference sequence). Unmatched junction bases numbered 8, after V lost 5 bases and J lost 7 bases. This CDR3 is CASSVGTSGSRHTQYF. The CDR3 DNA follows: TGTGCCAGCAGCGTCGGGACTAGCGGGAGTCGGCATACGCAGTATTTT.